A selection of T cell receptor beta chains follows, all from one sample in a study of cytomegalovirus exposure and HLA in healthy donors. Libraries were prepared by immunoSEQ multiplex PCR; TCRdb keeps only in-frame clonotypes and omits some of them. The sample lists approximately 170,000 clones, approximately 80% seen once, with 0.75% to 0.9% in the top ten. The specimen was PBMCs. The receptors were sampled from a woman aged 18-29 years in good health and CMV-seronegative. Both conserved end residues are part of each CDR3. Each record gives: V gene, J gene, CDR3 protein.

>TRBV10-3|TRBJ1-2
CASKTGSGQGLDYGYTF
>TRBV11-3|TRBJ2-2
CASSLNGGGELFF
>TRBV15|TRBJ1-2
CATSRDNGAGRRYGYTF
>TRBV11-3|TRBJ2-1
CASSHVGLAGYNEQFF
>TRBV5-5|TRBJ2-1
CASSYATGHSYNEQFF
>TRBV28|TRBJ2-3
CASSLAGGGTDTQYF
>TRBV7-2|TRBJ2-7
CASSRRMQSEQYF
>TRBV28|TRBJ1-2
CASVLQGGYGYTF
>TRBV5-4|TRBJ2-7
CASSLDSFYEQYF
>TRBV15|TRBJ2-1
CATSSGRSNEQFF
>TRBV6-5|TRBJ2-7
CASSWTGGIYEQYF
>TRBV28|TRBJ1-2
CASNSGITGYTF
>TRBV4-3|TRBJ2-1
CASSSPRVAAHNEQFF
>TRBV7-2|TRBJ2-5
CASSLEGQGWETQYF
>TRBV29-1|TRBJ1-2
CSGRVGQLGGYTF
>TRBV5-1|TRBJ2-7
CASSSGQPTSYEQYF
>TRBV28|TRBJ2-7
CASSRNTGRAYEQYF
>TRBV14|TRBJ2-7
CASSQDGLAGGAAYYSYEQYF
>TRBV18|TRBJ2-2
CASSAYRDTGELFF
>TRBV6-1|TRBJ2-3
CASSIGTSVLDTQYF
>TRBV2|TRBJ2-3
CASSLLTSQVTDTQYF
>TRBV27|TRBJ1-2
CASSFSKSIRTGTNYGYTF
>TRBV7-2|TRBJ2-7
CASSLGSGREQYF
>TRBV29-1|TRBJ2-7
CSVEIVGSRLF
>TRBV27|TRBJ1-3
CASSFISGNTIYF
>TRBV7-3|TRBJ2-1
CASSLNIHEQFF
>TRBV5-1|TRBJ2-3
CASSLVRRDTITDTQYF
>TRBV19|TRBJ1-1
CASRGQLNTEAFF
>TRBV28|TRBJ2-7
CASSLLAGGPRTRTHF
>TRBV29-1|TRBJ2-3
CSVRAGPTFRTDTQYF
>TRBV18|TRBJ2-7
CASSPYRESAYEQYF
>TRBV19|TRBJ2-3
CASSIRRGSGRSTDTQYF
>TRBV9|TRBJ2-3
CASSATGPNPDTQYF
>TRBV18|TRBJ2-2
CASSPTGAGELFF
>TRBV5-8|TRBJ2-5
CASSLAPSGIQETQYF
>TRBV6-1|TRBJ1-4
CASSAGQGAVEKLFF
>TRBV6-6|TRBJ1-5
CASSLQGNQPQHF
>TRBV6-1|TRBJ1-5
CASSVVRTGNQPQHF
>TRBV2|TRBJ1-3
CASSDHVRTGFGNTIYF
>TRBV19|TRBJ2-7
CASSITLSGISYEQYF
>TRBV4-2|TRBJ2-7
CASSQVLASGAYEQYF
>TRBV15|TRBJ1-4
CATSRQGGGEKLFF
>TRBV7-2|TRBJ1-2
CASSFDFYGYTF
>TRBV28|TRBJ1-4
CASSPMTESTNEKLFF
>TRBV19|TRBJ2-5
CATSAGKAQETQYF
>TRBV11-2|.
CASSLVLAGGSEQYF
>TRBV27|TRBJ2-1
CASSLWDGSFSYNEQFF
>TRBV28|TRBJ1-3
CASSFRDTWPGNTIYF
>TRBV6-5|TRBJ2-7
CASSYSLEASYEQYF
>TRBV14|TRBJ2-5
CASSPGGLQETQYF
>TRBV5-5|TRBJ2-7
CASSLSLAGAGYEQYF
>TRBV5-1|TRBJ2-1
CASKSSGSRLTGNEQFF
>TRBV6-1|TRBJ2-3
CASSDLAGVPDTQYF
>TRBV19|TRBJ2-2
CASNRQNTGELFF
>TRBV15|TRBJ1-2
CATSRQGDTNYGYTF
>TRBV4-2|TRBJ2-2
CASSQYDGEVNTGELFF
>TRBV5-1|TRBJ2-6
CASSATGSGANVLTF
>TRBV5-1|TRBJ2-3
CASSLESGRDTQYF